The 19 T cell receptor beta chains presented below share a single source sample, sequenced in a study of early T cells in non-severe SARS-CoV-2 infection. TCRdb re-derived calls from the 5' RACE reads in MiXCR, one entry per CDR3 protein. The sample has about 60,000 distinct CDR3 sequences, approximately 12% seen once. Sequencing was carried out using whole blood. These receptors were taken from an adult who was a healthcare worker with PCR-confirmed SARS-CoV-2 infection or an uninfected control (not recorded which).

This clonotype occurred many times. The chain has TRBV27 and TRBJ2-1; D is ambiguous. CDR3 length equals 13 residues. V dropped 3 bases and J dropped 2 bases, with 5 bases sitting between them. The germline CDR1 and CDR2 sequences are MNHEY and SMNVEV (reference sequence). In DNA, the CDR3 is TGTGCCAGCAGTTTGGCAGCCTACAATGAGCAGTTCTTC. It translates to CASSLAAYNEQFF.

This clonotype turned up a few times. V and J are TRBV7-9 and TRBJ1-1, with D uncertain. The CDR3 covers 14 residues. Germline V gene lookup returns CDR1 SEHNR and CDR2 FQNEAQ (reference sequence). V was cut by 2 bases and J by 5 bases, with 12 bases left in between. The CDR3: CASSLRAGETEAFF. The CDR3 bases are TGTGCCAGCAGCTTAAGGGCCGGGGAAACTGAAGCTTTCTTT.

This clonotype is termed medium-sized. The chain employs TRBV6-1 and TRBJ1-5, with D possibly matching TRBD1 (6 bases). The CDR3 loop spans 15 amino acids. Germline V gene lookup returns CDR1 MNHNS and CDR2 SASEGT. V lost 6 bases and J 3 bases, leaving 15 bases between the germline ends. The CDR3, as DNA: TGTGCCAGCAGCGAACAAACAGGGCTCAATCAGCCCCAGCATTTT. Translating it yields CASSEQTGLNQPQHF.

Points on this clonotype: This could be a read error, since a much larger clone is one nucleotide away. This sequence joins TRBV12-3 or TRBV12-4 and TRBJ2-3; D unclear. V was pared by 6 bases and J by 0 bases, with 4 bases between. This CDR3 has 12 residues. The CDR3 here is CASRGSTDTQYF. CDR3 sequence (DNA): TGTGCCAGCAGGGGTAGCACAGATACGCAGTATTTT.

This clonotype occurred many times. The chain couples TRBV7-2 to TRBJ2-3; D gene unclear. This CDR3 is built from 14 residues. The V end lost 1 base, the J end lost 1 base, and 6 bases lay between the germline ends. From germline, CDR1 is SGHTA and CDR2 FQGNSA. The CDR3 spells CASSLVQGTDTQYF. CDR3 coding DNA: TGTGCCAGCAGCTTAGTGCAGGGCACAGATACGCAGTATTTT.

This clonotype has a handful of counts. This chain joins TRBV9 and TRBJ2-7, with TRBD2 matching 12 bases. CDR1 and CDR2 (germline): SGDLS, YYNGEE. With V trimmed by 5 bases and J by 2 bases, 2 bases remained unmatched. The CDR3 is 14 amino acids. The CDR3 loop is CASSGTSGPYEQYF. DNA of the CDR3: TGTGCCAGCAGTGGGACTAGCGGGCCCTACGAGCAGTACTTC. Full variable domain (missing parts from reference TRBV9 and TRBJ2-7): DSGVTQTPKHLITATGQRVTLRCSPRSGDLSVYWYQQSLDQGLQFLIQYYNGEERAKGNILERFSAQQFPDLHSELNLSSLELGDSALYFCASSGTSGPYEQYFGPGTRLTVT.

This clonotype was recorded many times. The chain recombines TRBV7-9 with TRBJ2-7; 8 bases line up with TRBD2. Germline V gene lookup returns CDR1 SEHNR and CDR2 FQNEAQ (reference sequence). V lost 5 bases, J lost 5 bases, and 11 bases stayed unmatched. There are 15 residues in the CDR3. In DNA, the CDR3 is TGTGCCAGCAGCAAAACCCGGGGGGGAGACGACGAGCAGTACTTC. Translation gives CASSKTRGGDDEQYF.

This clonotype came up many times. The chain combines TRBV9 with TRBJ2-5; TRBD2 is a possible D gene (6 bases). V was shortened by 0 bases and J by 3 bases, with 9 bases between the two germline ends. Germline CDR1 is SGDLS and CDR2 is YYNGEE. The CDR3 runs to 14 residues. CDR3 sequence reads: CASSVAGDKETQYF. The CDR3, as DNA: TGTGCCAGCAGCGTAGCGGGGGATAAAGAGACCCAGTACTTC.

This clonotype has just a few counts. J is TRBJ2-5 and V is TRBV6-6, with TRBD2 as a possible D gene (7 bases). Germline CDR1 MNHNY, CDR2 SVGAGI (reference sequence). The V end lost 2 bases, the J end lost 7 bases, and 17 bases lay between the germline ends. The CDR3 runs to 15 residues. This CDR3 reads CASSYRGGELGTQYF. The CDR3 DNA reads as TGTGCCAGCAGTTACAGGGGGGGGGAGTTAGGGACCCAGTACTTC.

In this sample, this clonotype turned up many times. The V call is TRBV5-6, the J call TRBJ2-1; 13 positions agree with TRBD2. J lost 4 bases, V lost 4 bases, and 5 bases had no gene match. CDR1 and CDR2 (germline): SGHDT, YYEEEE. The CDR3 runs 16 residues. The CDR3 DNA follows: TGTGCCAGCAGCGTACCGGGACTAGCGGGATACAATGAGCAGTTCTTC. Translated: CASSVPGLAGYNEQFF.

The chain combines TRBV7-2 with TRBJ2-1; the match to TRBD2 covers 9 bases. Germline lookup yields CDR1 SGHTA and CDR2 FQGNSA. V lost 5 bases, J lost 6 bases, and 11 bases stayed unmatched. The CDR3 is made up of 16 amino acids. CDR3 loop: CASSRTGGGGPNEQFF. Here the CDR3 DNA reads TGTGCCAGCAGCCGCACCGGCGGGGGGGGCCCCAATGAGCAGTTCTTC.

There are a few counts of this clonotype. CDR3 in DNA: TGTGCCAGCAGCGCCGGGACTAGCGGGGGGGCCTACCCAGATACGCAGTATTTT. Its protein product is CASSAGTSGGAYPDTQYF. The V call is TRBV9, the J call TRBJ2-3, with 16 bases aligning to TRBD2. This CDR3 has 18 amino acids. Germline CDR1 and CDR2: SGDLS and YYNGEE. V was clipped by 3 bases and J by 4 bases; unmatched bases: 8.

This rearrangement joins TRBV5-1 to TRBJ2-3; D remains unclear. Germline loops: CDR1 SGHRS, CDR2 YFSETQ. Trimming took 5 bases from V and 3 from J, leaving 4 bases between them. This CDR3 has 11 residues. CDR3 residues: CASRGTDTQYF. The CDR3 DNA reads as TGCGCCAGCAGGGGGACAGATACGCAGTATTTT. Drawing the rest from reference TRBV5-1 and TRBJ2-3, the complete variable domain is KAGVTQTPRYLIKTRGQQVTLSCSPISGHRSVSWYQQTPGQGLQFLFEYFSETQRNKGNFPGRFSGRQFSNSRSEMNVSTLELGDSALYLCASRGTDTQYFGPGTRLTVL.

This clonotype has a handful of counts. This chain uses TRBV7-9 with TRBJ2-3; D is uncertain. Germline CDR1 SEHNR, CDR2 FQNEAQ (reference sequence). With 3 bases removed from V and 6 bases from J, the gap between germline ends came to 7 bases. The CDR3 contains 12 residues. The CDR3 spells CASSFPRDTQYF. The CDR3 DNA sequence: TGTGCCAGCAGCTTCCCCCGGGATACGCAGTATTTT.

This clonotype was counted ten times or more. The chain couples TRBV29-1 to TRBJ2-5, with D perhaps matching TRBD1 (7 bases). With 2 bases removed from V and 6 bases from J, the gap between germline ends came to 19 bases. The CDR3 is 15 residues long. Germline-derived CDR1 and CDR2 are SQVTM and ANQGSEA. The CDR3 sequence: CSVERGTVAKKTQYF. For the CDR3, the DNA is TGCAGCGTTGAACGGGGGACAGTCGCAAAGAAGACCCAGTACTTC.

This clonotype was observed many times. This chain links TRBV28 with TRBJ2-3, with D maybe TRBD2 (5 bases). This CDR3 has 12 residues. The germline V and J ends were trimmed by 6 bases and 6 bases, with 10 bases remaining between them. Germline V gene sequence: CDR1 MDHEN, CDR2 SYDVKM. Here the CDR3 reads CASREAGDTQYF. The CDR3 DNA follows: TGTGCCAGCAGGGAGGCCGGGGATACGCAGTATTTT.

The V and J genes are TRBV11-2 and TRBJ2-2; no clear D. V was trimmed by 0 bases and J by 0 bases, leaving 5 bases between them. The CDR3 is 15 amino acids. Germline V gene sequence: CDR1 SGHAT, CDR2 FQNNGV. CDR3 region: CASSLDQTNTGELFF. In DNA, the CDR3 is TGTGCCAGCAGCTTAGATCAAACGAACACCGGGGAGCTGTTTTTT.

This clonotype occurred a few times. The CDR3, as DNA: TGTGCCGCGGACCGGACTTACAATCAGCCCCAGCATTTT. The encoded protein is CAADRTYNQPQHF. The chain combines TRBV30 with TRBJ1-5; D ambiguous. Germline values: CDR1 GTSNPN, CDR2 SVGIG (reference sequence). The CDR3 totals 13 residues. The ends were cut back, 8 bases at V and 3 bases at J, with 14 bases in the middle.

This clonotype was counted only a few times. V gene TRBV28 combines with J gene TRBJ1-1; D uncertain. The V end was cut by 3 bases, the J end by 5 bases, with 7 bases between. The germline V gene encodes CDR1 MDHEN and CDR2 SYDVKM. The length of the CDR3 is 12 residues. The CDR3, as DNA: TGTGCCAGCAGTTTGACAACGACTGAAGCTTTCTTT. Its protein product is CASSLTTTEAFF.